This TCR beta chain was retrieved from a study of CD8 T cells in ankylosing spondylitis (TCRdb year 2017). As for the study more broadly: T cell receptor beta repertoires were profiled in healthy donors and ankylosing spondylitis patients so that disease-linked TCR variants could be found. In total, the full study cohort was made up of roughly 110 healthy donors and 25 to 30 ankylosing spondylitis patients. Peripheral blood samples were taken, and synovial fluid was additionally collected from ankylosing spondylitis patients. General conclusions and limits of the study: Some of the motif variants had been reported before in the synovial fluid and blood of reactive arthritis patients, a finding that suggests common disease-initiation mechanisms. Blood from ankylosing spondylitis patients appeared to be characterized by a TCR beta motif made up of several highly homologous amino acid variants. The disease-linked clones showed a CD8+ phenotype and occurred at relatively low frequencies in peripheral blood. The disease-linked clones were reported to be significantly enriched in matched synovial fluid samples from ankylosing spondylitis patients.

The listed sequencing device is Illumina HiSeq 2500. TCR beta libraries were prepared by quantitative 5'-RACE with molecular barcodes. Regarding the original processing steps: To identify disease-linked TCR variants, a new computational method was used, one built on a probabilistic model of VDJ rearrangement. In-frame beta chains were kept once TCRdb had trimmed the public reads at Q25 with fastp and called clones with MiXCR. Entries that share a CDR3 protein sequence are merged under the most common genes and DNA. The V and J calls and clone size come from TCRdb's table, not from the authors' own analysis. In all, the sample holds roughly 400,000 distinct CDR3 sequences, and approximately 20% of those were seen once. The top ten constitute around 16% of the sample. This clonotype was picked up many times. Its antigen specificity is not known. One base away there is no much larger clone; base qualities are not given.

After removal of 3 bases from V and 2 bases from J, the junction retains 5 bases not matched to a gene. CDR1 and CDR2, looked up from the germline V gene, are SGHRS and YFSETQ. There are 15 amino acids in the CDR3, from cysteine to phenylalanine inclusive. Kept here is only the CDR3 DNA, which spans 45 bases and is read in frame from base 1. This clonotype was sampled from a male donor with ankylosing spondylitis. This chain is built from TRBV5-1 and TRBJ1-2, with TRBD1 matching 9 junction bases. Sequencing was carried out using blood, either unsorted or a sorted T cell fraction (not recorded which). The CDR3 protein sequence reads: CASSWGDRVNYGYTF. The bases are TGCGCCAGCAGCTGGGGGGACAGGGTCAACTATGGCTACACCTTC.